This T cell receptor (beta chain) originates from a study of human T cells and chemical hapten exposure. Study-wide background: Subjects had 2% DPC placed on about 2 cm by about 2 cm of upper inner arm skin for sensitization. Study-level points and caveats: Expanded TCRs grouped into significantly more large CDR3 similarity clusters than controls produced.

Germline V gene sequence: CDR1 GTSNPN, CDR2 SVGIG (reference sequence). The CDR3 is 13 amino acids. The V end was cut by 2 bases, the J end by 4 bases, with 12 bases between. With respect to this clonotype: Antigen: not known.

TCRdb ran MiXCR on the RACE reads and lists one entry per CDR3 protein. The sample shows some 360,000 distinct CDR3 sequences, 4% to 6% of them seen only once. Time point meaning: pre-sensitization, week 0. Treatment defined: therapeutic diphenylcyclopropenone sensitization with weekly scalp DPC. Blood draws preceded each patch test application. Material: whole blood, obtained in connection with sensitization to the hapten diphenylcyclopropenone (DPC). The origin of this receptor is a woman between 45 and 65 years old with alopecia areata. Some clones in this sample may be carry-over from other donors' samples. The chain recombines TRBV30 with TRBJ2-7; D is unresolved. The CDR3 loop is CAWSPGSLYEQYF. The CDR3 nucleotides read TGTGCCTGGAGTCCCGGGTCATTATACGAGCAGTACTTC.